This T cell receptor (beta chain) came from a study of blood T cell repertoires in COVID-19. Study in general: PBMCs, B-cell-depleted T cells, or T cells were the source of the cDNA or gDNA that made up the material.

CDR3 length: 15 amino acids. Unmatched junction bases numbered 3, after V lost 0 bases and J lost 4 bases. Looked up from germline, CDR1 is MNHEY and CDR2 is SMNVEV (reference sequence). As for this clone: Other DNA sequences in the same sample also yield this CDR3.

Individuals aged about 18 to 89 years were recruited from roughly 22 US areas. Repertoires were generated with immunoSEQ multiplex PCR, while TCRdb's copy carries only in-frame clones and drops some. The sample carries hundreds of thousands of clones, 89% recorded once. The sequencing input was PBMCs or T cells enriched from blood (not recorded which). The V and J genes are TRBV27 and TRBJ2-1; 7 positions match TRBD1. This clonotype was obtained from a woman in her thirties or forties who had recovered from COVID-19. For the CDR3, the DNA is TGTGCCAGCAGTTTATCCTGGACAGGTTACAATGAGCAGTTCTTC. Residues: CASSLSWTGYNEQFF.